A single sample is the source of the 5 T cell receptor beta chains below, sequenced in a study of cytomegalovirus exposure and HLA in healthy donors. Primers included in the PCR were 60 Vbeta and 13 Jbeta primers. Generated by immunoSEQ multiplex PCR, the TCRdb table keeps only in-frame clones and is missing some. The sample has 140,000 to 150,000 clones; about 80% are singletons. Specimen: PBMCs. The receptors stem from an older woman in good health and CMV-seropositive.

The V call is TRBV19, the J call TRBJ1-4; a possible D gene is TRBD1 (5 bases). The CDR3 contains 14 residues. Per the germline V gene, CDR1 is LNHDA and CDR2 is SQIVND (reference sequence). The ends were cut back, 8 bases at V and 6 bases at J, with 16 bases in the middle. The CDR3 nucleotides are TGTGCCAGTTCGGGGGGGATGGCCGATGAAAAACTGTTTTTT. Its translation: CASSGGMADEKLFF.

J is TRBJ2-3 and V is TRBV15; 11 nucleotides align to TRBD2. V shed 5 bases and J 7 bases; nucleotides not matched to a gene: 8. The CDR3 spans 15 residues. Germline CDR1 is LNHNV and CDR2 is YYDKDF (reference sequence). The CDR3, as DNA: TGTGCCACCAGCGTACCCGGGACTAGCGGACATACGCAGTATTTT. Translating it yields CATSVPGTSGHTQYF.

The chain couples TRBV30 to TRBJ2-7; TRBD1 matches at 8 bases. CDR1 and CDR2 (germline): GTSNPN, SVGIG (reference sequence). The CDR3 runs 15 residues. V was pared by 0 bases and J by 7 bases, with 11 bases of the junction left unmatched. The DNA of the CDR3 is TGTGCCTGGAGTGTTAGGCCAGGGGGCTCGGGGGAGCAGTACTTC. This translates into CAWSVRPGGSGEQYF.

This clone showed up just once. This rearrangement joins TRBV7-9 to TRBJ2-6; TRBD1 agrees at 7 bases. Germline CDR1 reads SEHNR; CDR2 reads FQNEAQ (reference sequence). V trimming: 1 base; J trimming: 2 bases; junction bases outside the gene matches: 2. CDR3 size: 16 residues. The CDR3 reads CASSLVQGAGANVLTF. The CDR3 DNA sequence: TGTGCCAGCAGCTTAGTTCAGGGGGCTGGGGCCAACGTCCTGACTTTC.

This clone was observed a handful of times. The chain is built from TRBV5-6 and TRBJ1-1, with a tentative D call TRBD1 (5 bases). This CDR3 is built from 16 residues. The V and J ends lost 5 bases and 2 bases respectively, with 19 bases between them. In germline, CDR1 is SGHDT, CDR2 YYEEEE. CDR3 residues: CASRNTVDTGNTEAFF. The DNA of the CDR3 is TGTGCCAGCAGAAACACGGTCGACACAGGAAACACTGAAGCTTTCTTT.